This TCR beta chain was sequenced during a study of early T cells in non-severe SARS-CoV-2 infection. TCRdb processed the 5' RACE reads anew with MiXCR; each CDR3 protein has one entry. The sample shows fewer than 45,000 distinct CDR3 sequences, 5% to 6.5% of them seen only once. The CDR3 is 15 amino acids. Germline V gives CDR1 SGHVS, CDR2 FNYEAQ. The ends were cut back, 3 bases at V and 3 bases at J, with 14 bases in the middle. This clonotype was sampled from an adult who was a healthcare worker with PCR-confirmed SARS-CoV-2 infection or an uninfected control (not recorded which). This chain links TRBV7-6 with TRBJ1-1; a possible D gene is TRBD1 (5 bases). Sequenced sample: whole blood. The CDR3 DNA reads as TGTGCCAGCAGCTTTGGGTCGGGGACGGACACTGAAGCTTTCTTT. This codes for CASSFGSGTDTEAFF.